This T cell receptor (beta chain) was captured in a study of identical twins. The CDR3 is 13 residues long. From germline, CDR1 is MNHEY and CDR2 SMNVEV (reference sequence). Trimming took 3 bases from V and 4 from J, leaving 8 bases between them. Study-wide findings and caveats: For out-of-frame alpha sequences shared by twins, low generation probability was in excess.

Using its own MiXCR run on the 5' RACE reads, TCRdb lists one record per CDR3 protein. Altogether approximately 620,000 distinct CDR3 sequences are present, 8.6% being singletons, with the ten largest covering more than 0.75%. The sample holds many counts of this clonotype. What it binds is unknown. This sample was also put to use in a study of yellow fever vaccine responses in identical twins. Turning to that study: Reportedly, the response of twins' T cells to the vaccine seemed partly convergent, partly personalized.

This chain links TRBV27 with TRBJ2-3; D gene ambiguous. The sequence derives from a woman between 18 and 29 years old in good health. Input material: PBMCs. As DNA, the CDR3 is TGTGCCAGCAGTTTGAGTTCCGCAGATACGCAGTATTTT. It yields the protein CASSLSSADTQYF.